These 9 T cell receptor beta chains share one sample of origin, sequenced in a study of blood T cells in healthy people across ages. Next came a second PCR, run for about 7 to 12 cycles, which used a sample-barcoded 5' primer along with a J-beta primer mix. MiXCR, applied by TCRdb to the 5' RACE reads, yields one record per CDR3 protein. The table shows about 1.8 million distinct CDR3 sequences, with 49% occurring only once. Sample: blood. These receptors all stem from a woman aged 40 to 50 in good health.

The rearrangement uses TRBV5-1 and TRBJ2-1, with 10 bases that match TRBD2. The CDR3 is 15 residues long. Trimming at V came to 5 bases and at J to 7 bases, leaving 9 bases not matched to a gene. Per the germline V gene, CDR1 is SGHRS and CDR2 is YFSETQ. The CDR3 sequence: CASRQSGGARNEQFF. The CDR3 nucleotides are TGCGCCAGCAGACAAAGCGGGGGGGCCAGGAATGAGCAGTTCTTC.

The rearrangement joins TRBV5-1 to TRBJ2-3; 8 positions agree with TRBD1. The V and J ends lost 3 bases and 7 bases, in that order; junction bases with no gene match: 7. Per the germline V gene, CDR1 is SGHRS and CDR2 is YFSETQ. This CDR3 has 14 amino acids. CDR3 protein: CASSYDRGGHTQYF. CDR3 coding DNA: TGCGCCAGCAGCTACGACAGGGGTGGGCATACGCAGTATTTT. Supplemented by reference TRBV5-1 and TRBJ2-3, the full variable domain reads KAGVTQTPRYLIKTRGQQVTLSCSPISGHRSVSWYQQTPGQGLQFLFEYFSETQRNKGNFPGRFSGRQFSNSRSEMNVSTLELGDSALYLCASSYDRGGHTQYFGPGTRLTVL.

CDR3 coding DNA: TGTGCCAGCATGGGACAGGGGAGGGATAACTATGGCTACACCTTC. It is translated as CASMGQGRDNYGYTF. V gene TRBV12-3 or TRBV12-4 combines with J gene TRBJ1-2; 10 nucleotides align to TRBD1. Losses at the gene ends were 7 bases for V and 1 base for J; bases not matched to a gene: 6. The CDR3 length is 15 residues.

V gene TRBV15 combines with J gene TRBJ2-1; 10 positions agree with TRBD2. Germline V gives CDR1 LNHNV, CDR2 YYDKDF (reference sequence). The CDR3 has 17 amino acids. The junction had 7 bases not matched to a gene; V was cut back by 0 bases and J by 5 bases. The CDR3 sequence is CATSRDRGAGGNNEQFF. The CDR3 region has the DNA TGTGCCACCAGCAGAGATCGCGGAGCGGGGGGGAACAATGAGCAGTTCTTC.

This clonotype has only a few counts. The rearrangement uses TRBV6-6 and TRBJ2-5; the D gene is possibly TRBD2 (6 bases). The germline V and J ends were trimmed by 4 bases and 0 bases, with 18 bases remaining between them. CDR1 is MNHNY and CDR2 is SVGAGI in the germline V gene (reference sequence). The CDR3 totals 17 residues. CDR3 in DNA: TGTGCCAGCAGTTCCCCGGGGCGGGGCCAGTACCAAGAGACCCAGTACTTC. It specifies CASSSPGRGQYQETQYF.

This chain joins TRBV28 and TRBJ2-3, with D perhaps matching TRBD1 (6 bases). V lost 4 bases and J 4 bases, leaving 18 bases between the germline ends. CDR1 is MDHEN and CDR2 is SYDVKM in the germline V gene. CDR3 length: 16 amino acids. CDR3 loop: CASSSRDKGFADTQYF. The CDR3 DNA sequence: TGTGCCAGCAGTTCCCGGGACAAGGGGTTTGCAGATACGCAGTATTTT.

This clonotype was found a few times. V gene TRBV29-1 combines with J gene TRBJ2-1; D remains ambiguous. This CDR3 spans 8 amino acids. Germline V gene data show CDR1 as SQVTM and CDR2 as ANQGSEA. CDR3 residues: CSGGEQFF. The CDR3 region has the DNA TGCAGTGGCGGTGAGCAGTTCTTC.

This clonotype was counted ten times or more. The J gene is TRBJ2-7, the V gene TRBV4-3; D is perhaps TRBD1 (6 bases). Germline CDR1 LGHNA, CDR2 YSLEER. The length of the CDR3 is 16 residues. V lost 0 bases, J lost 0 bases, and 12 bases lay in between. The CDR3 loop reads CASSQDLTGISYEQYF. CDR3 sequence (DNA): TGCGCCAGCAGCCAAGATCTTACAGGGATCTCCTACGAGCAGTACTTC.

This clonotype was detected many times. The J gene is TRBJ2-3, the V gene TRBV20-1; D unresolved. From germline, CDR1 is DFQATT and CDR2 SNEGSKA (reference sequence). V shed 4 bases and J shed 4 bases, with 15 bases lying between them. This CDR3 has 14 residues. DNA for the CDR3: TGCAGTGCTATGGTCTCGCGTCTGGCAGATACGCAGTATTTT. This encodes CSAMVSRLADTQYF.